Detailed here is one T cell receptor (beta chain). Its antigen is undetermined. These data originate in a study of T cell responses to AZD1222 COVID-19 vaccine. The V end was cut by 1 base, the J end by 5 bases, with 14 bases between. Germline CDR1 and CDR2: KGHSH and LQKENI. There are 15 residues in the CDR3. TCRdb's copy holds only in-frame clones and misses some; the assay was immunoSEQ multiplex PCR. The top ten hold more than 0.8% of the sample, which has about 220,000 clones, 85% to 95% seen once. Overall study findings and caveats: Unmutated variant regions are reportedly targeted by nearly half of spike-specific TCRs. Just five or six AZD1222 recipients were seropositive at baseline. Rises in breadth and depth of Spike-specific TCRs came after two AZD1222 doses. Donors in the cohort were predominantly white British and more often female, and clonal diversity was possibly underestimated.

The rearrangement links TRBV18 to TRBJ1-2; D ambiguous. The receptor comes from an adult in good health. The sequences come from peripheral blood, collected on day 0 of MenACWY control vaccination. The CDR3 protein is CASSPQADADYGYTF. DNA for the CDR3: TGTGCCAGCTCACCACAAGCTGACGCGGATTATGGCTACACCTTC.